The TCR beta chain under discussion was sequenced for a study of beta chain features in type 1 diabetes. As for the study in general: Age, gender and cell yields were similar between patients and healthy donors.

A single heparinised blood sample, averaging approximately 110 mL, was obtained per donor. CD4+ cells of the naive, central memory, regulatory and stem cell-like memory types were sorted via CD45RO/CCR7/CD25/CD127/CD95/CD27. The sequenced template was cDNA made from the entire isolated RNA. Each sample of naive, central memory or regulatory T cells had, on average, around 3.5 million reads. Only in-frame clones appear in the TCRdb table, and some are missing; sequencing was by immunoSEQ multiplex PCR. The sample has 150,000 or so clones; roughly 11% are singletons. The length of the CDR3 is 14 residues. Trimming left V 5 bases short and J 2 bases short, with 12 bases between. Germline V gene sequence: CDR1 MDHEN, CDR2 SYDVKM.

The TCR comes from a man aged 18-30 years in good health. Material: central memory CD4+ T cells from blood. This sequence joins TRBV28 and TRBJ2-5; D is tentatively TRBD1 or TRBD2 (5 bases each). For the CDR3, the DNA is TGTGCCAGCAGTCCTCCGGGACGGCAAGAGACCCAGTACTTC. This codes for CASSPPGRQETQYF.